The T cell receptor (beta chain) under discussion was sequenced for a study of Graves' ophthalmopathy and Graves' hyperthyroidism. Broader study findings: For predicting ophthalmopathy progression, the model had 55% to 71% sensitivity and roughly 72% specificity. Among expanded thyroid clonotypes above 0.001 frequency, most also occurred in blood.

This clonotype was seen many times. Its matching antigen is unknown. Researchers took RNA transcripts and amplified TCR beta CDR3 regions from them. HTBI primers were used in a first-round RT-PCR, which preceded a second-round multiplex PCR. TCRdb redid the calling of the multiplex PCR reads with MiXCR, one entry per CDR3 protein. Of roughly 160,000 distinct CDR3 sequences listed, 30% to 45% are singletons. V was pared by 6 bases and J by 6 bases, with 16 bases of the junction left unmatched. Germline CDR1 and CDR2: DFQATT and SNEGSKA (reference sequence). The CDR3 totals 17 residues. V gene TRBV20-1 combines with J gene TRBJ2-7; TRBD2 aligns across 14 bases. Sequenced input: peripheral blood. This sequence was found in a man aged 30-40 years with Graves' ophthalmopathy. As DNA, the CDR3 is TGCAGTGCAACGGGACTAGCGGGAGTAGAGCCGGGTTTCGAGCAGTACTTC. It is translated as CSATGLAGVEPGFEQYF.